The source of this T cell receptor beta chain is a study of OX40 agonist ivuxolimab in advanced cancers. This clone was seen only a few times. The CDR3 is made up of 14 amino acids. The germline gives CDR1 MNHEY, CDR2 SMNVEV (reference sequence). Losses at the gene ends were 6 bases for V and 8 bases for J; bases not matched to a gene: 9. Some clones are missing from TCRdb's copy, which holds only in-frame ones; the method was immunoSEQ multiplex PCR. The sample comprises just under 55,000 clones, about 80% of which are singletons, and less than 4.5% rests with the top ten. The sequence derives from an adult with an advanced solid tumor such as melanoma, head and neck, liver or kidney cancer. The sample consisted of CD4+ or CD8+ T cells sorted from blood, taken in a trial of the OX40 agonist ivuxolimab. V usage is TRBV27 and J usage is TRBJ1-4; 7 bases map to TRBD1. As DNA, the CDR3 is TGTGCCAGCAGCCTGACAGGGAGTGAGGAAAAACTGTTTTTT. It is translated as CASSLTGSEEKLFF.